This T cell receptor (beta chain) came from a study of blood T cell repertoires in COVID-19. Turning to the study itself: The samples span acute and convalescent COVID-19 from the United States, Italy and Spain.

The CDR3 sequence is 16 residues long. Germline CDR1 SEHNR, CDR2 FQNEAQ (reference sequence). J lost 5 bases, V lost 5 bases, and 12 bases had no gene match. The method was immunoSEQ multiplex PCR; TCRdb's version includes in-frame clones alone and lacks a portion of them. The sample contains about 200,000 clones, 80% to 90% of which appear only once. Across 20 to 25 US areas, participants ranged in age from 18 to 89 years. Grouping used clinical history reported by participants in a survey and questionnaire. Sequences were obtained from PBMCs or T cells enriched from blood (not recorded which). This receptor was identified in a woman in her thirties or forties with acute COVID-19. The chain links TRBV7-9 to TRBJ2-5; 9 nucleotides agree with TRBD2. The CDR3 sequence: CASSRSGSTPRETQYF. Written as DNA, the CDR3 is TGTGCCAGCAGCCGTAGCGGGAGTACGCCAAGGGAGACCCAGTACTTC.